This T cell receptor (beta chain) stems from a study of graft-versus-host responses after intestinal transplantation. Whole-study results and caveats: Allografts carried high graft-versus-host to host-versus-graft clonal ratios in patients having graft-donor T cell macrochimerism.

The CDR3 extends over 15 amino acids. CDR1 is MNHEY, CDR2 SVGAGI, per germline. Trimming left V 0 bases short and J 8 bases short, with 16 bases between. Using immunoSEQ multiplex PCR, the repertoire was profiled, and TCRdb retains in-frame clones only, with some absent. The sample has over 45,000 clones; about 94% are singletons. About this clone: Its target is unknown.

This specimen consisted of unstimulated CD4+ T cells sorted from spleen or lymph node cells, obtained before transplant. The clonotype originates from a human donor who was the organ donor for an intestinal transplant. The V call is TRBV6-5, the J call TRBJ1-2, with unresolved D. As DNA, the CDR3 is TGTGCCAGCAGTTACTCGACCCAGTCCATCTCGGGCTACACCTTC. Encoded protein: CASSYSTQSISGYTF.